This T cell receptor beta chain was profiled in a study of blood T cell repertoires in COVID-19. For the study at large: Samples representing acute and convalescent COVID-19 were sourced from the United States, Italy and Spain.

CDR3 length: 15 residues. Germline CDR1 reads LNHDA; CDR2 reads SQIVND (reference sequence). V was clipped by 6 bases and J by 2 bases, with 17 bases between them. This clone has only one observation. Libraries were prepared by immunoSEQ multiplex PCR; TCRdb keeps only in-frame clonotypes and omits some of them. The data hold about 240,000 clones, with 82% observed a single time. The sequenced sample consisted of peripheral blood. The chain links TRBV19 to TRBJ2-7, with D possibly being TRBD1 (5 bases). The TCR originated in an older woman with acute or convalescent COVID-19. CDR3 sequence (DNA): TGTGCCAGTAGGGGTTTAAGCCCAGGGACCTACGAGCAGTACTTC. Translating gives CASRGLSPGTYEQYF.